What follows are 10 T cell receptor beta chains derived from one specimen sequenced in a study of blood T cell repertoires in COVID-19. The table came from immunoSEQ multiplex PCR; TCRdb's copy has only in-frame clones and leaves some out. The sample carries over 250,000 clones, under 90% recorded once. The sample was peripheral blood. The receptors were gathered from a woman in her fifties or sixties who had recovered from COVID-19.

V and J are TRBV6-2 or TRBV6-3 and TRBJ2-1; D perhaps matches TRBD2 (5 bases). V dropped 5 bases and J dropped 9 bases, with 17 bases sitting between them. The CDR3 is made up of 14 amino acids. Per germline, CDR1 MNHEY and CDR2 SVGEGT. Here the CDR3 reads CASSPGLAQSEQFF. The CDR3 coding sequence is TGTGCCAGCAGTCCCGGACTGGCCCAGAGTGAGCAGTTCTTC.

V is TRBV7-2 and J is TRBJ2-2, with 7 bases aligning to TRBD1. Trimming removed 5 bases from V and 0 bases from J; junction bases left unmatched: 3. Germline V gene sequence: CDR1 SGHTA, CDR2 FQGNSA. The CDR3 is 15 amino acids. The CDR3 loop is CASSPGGTNTGELFF. For the CDR3, the DNA is TGTGCCAGCAGCCCAGGGGGTACGAACACCGGGGAGCTGTTTTTT.

Only one count was recorded for this clone. This chain uses TRBV3-1 (or the pseudogene TRBV3-2) with TRBJ2-7; 9 nucleotides match TRBD2. V shed 1 base and J 1 base; nucleotides not matched to a gene: 8. Germline V gene data show CDR1 as LGHDT and CDR2 as YNNKEL (reference sequence). This CDR3 contains 17 residues. Written as DNA, the CDR3 is TGTGCCAGCAGCCAAGTGGGTATAGCGGGAGAGTCCTACGAGCAGTACTTC. It translates to CASSQVGIAGESYEQYF.

The chain employs TRBV24-1 and TRBJ1-5; tentatively, D is TRBD1 (6 bases). Per the germline V gene, CDR1 is KGHDR and CDR2 is SFDVKD. V shed 4 bases and J shed 3 bases, with 15 bases lying between them. The CDR3 contains 16 residues. The CDR3 loop is CATSDPRGGDNQPQHF. The CDR3 nucleotides read TGTGCCACCAGTGACCCACGCGGGGGCGACAATCAGCCCCAGCATTTT.

This chain links TRBV19 with TRBJ1-1; D may be TRBD1 (5 bases). This CDR3 contains 15 residues. Looked up from germline, CDR1 is LNHDA and CDR2 is SQIVND (reference sequence). Trimming removed 7 bases from V and 0 bases from J, with 15 bases in between. The CDR3 coding sequence is TGTGCCAGTAACCGCGTTGACAGCATGAACACTGAAGCTTTCTTT. Encoded protein: CASNRVDSMNTEAFF.

The CDR3 here is CASSSQGDSYNEQFF. The CDR3 DNA is TGTGCCAGTAGTTCCCAGGGGGACTCCTACAATGAGCAGTTCTTC. This sequence joins TRBV19 and TRBJ2-1; 7 bases are shared with TRBD1. The CDR3 covers 15 residues. J lost 0 bases, V lost 5 bases, and 4 bases had no gene match. The germline V gene encodes CDR1 LNHDA and CDR2 SQIVND (reference sequence).

This chain connects TRBV7-2 to TRBJ2-7; possible D gene TRBD1, 5 bases. The CDR3 covers 14 residues. V was shortened by 6 bases and J by 10 bases, with 22 bases between the two germline ends. Germline-derived CDR1 and CDR2 are SGHTA and FQGNSA. In DNA, the CDR3 is TGTGCCAGCAGTAATATGGGGCTCAGGCCAGTTCAGTACTTC. It encodes CASSNMGLRPVQYF.

The genes are TRBV7-3 and TRBJ1-6, with 8 nucleotides matching TRBD1. V lost 2 bases, J lost 10 bases, and 4 bases stayed unmatched. This CDR3 spans 14 amino acids. CDR1 SGHTA and CDR2 FQGTGA come from the germline V gene. The CDR3 reads CASSLQGALSPLHF. CDR3 DNA sequence: TGTGCCAGCAGCTTACAGGGGGCACTGTCACCCCTCCACTTT.

Here the CDR3 DNA reads TGTGCCAGCAGCTTCTTGCGACAGGGCATGAACACTGAAGCTTTCTTT. Protein product: CASSFLRQGMNTEAFF. V is TRBV5-5 and J is TRBJ1-1, with 7 bases fitting TRBD1. Germline CDR1 SGHKS, CDR2 YYEKEE (reference sequence). The CDR3 sequence is 16 residues long. V dropped 2 bases and J dropped 0; count of bases not matched to a gene: 7.

This chain connects TRBV28 to TRBJ2-7, with 13 bases identical to TRBD2. The CDR3 covers 15 residues. In germline, CDR1 is MDHEN, CDR2 SYDVKM. J lost 1 base, V lost 4 bases, and 1 base had no gene match. CDR3 residues: CASSSLAGGSYEQYF. The CDR3 nucleotides are TGTGCCAGCAGTTCACTAGCGGGAGGGTCCTACGAGCAGTACTTC.